This T cell receptor (beta chain) derives from a study of vaccination and CD4 T cells after COVID-19. About the study: Each post-COVID sample was drawn after diagnosis, and the median interval was approximately 100 days (range 35 to 161).

Oncomine TCR Beta short-read sequencing was applied to DNA from cultured CD4+ T cells. TCRdb reprocessed the PCR reads via MiXCR and lists one record per CDR3 protein. This sample has over 14,000 distinct CDR3 sequences, with roughly 43% found just once. This clonotype was counted only a few times. Antigen specificity is unknown. Treatment indicated: roughly ten-day PBMC culture with coronavirus spike peptide pools or control peptides (ViraFEST assay). Both day 3 and day 7 involved replacing half of the medium with fresh IL-2 medium. The germline V and J ends were trimmed by 5 bases and 2 bases, with 12 bases remaining between them. This CDR3 has 14 amino acids. CDR1 is MRHNA, CDR2 SNTAGT, per germline.

V and J are TRBV6-4 and TRBJ1-2, with D possibly being TRBD1 (5 bases). The sequenced sample consisted of cultured CD4+ T cells from blood. This receptor was taken from a human donor with COVID-19. The CDR3 reads CASSSAGGNYGYTF. The CDR3 DNA sequence: TGTGCCAGCAGTTCCGCGGGGGGGAACTATGGCTACACCTTC.